What follows are 14 T cell receptor beta chains derived from one specimen sequenced in a study of response to subunit inactivated influenza vaccine. TCRdb reprocessed the RT-PCR reads with MiXCR, giving one entry per CDR3 protein. Of around 520,000 distinct CDR3 sequences listed, roughly 25% were seen once; the top ten hold approximately 2%. The sequences come from CD4+ T cells sorted from PBMCs, collected 4 to 6 days after vaccination. The receptors derive from a man aged 50 to 60 who received an inactivated influenza vaccine.

This clonotype has more than one count but fewer than ten. V usage is TRBV5-1 and J usage is TRBJ1-1; TRBD1 is a possible D gene (6 bases). The ends were cut back, 0 bases at V and 6 bases at J, with 15 bases in the middle. The CDR3 has 15 residues. Germline CDR1 reads SGHRS; CDR2 reads YFSETQ. CDR3 DNA sequence: TGCGCCAGCAGCTTGGGCTCAGGGGTGATCGCTGAAGCTTTCTTT. It is translated as CASSLGSGVIAEAFF.

This clonotype was counted between two and nine times. The rearrangement uses TRBV20-1 and TRBJ2-5; possibly TRBD2 for D (6 bases). The V and J ends lost 6 bases and 0 bases respectively, with 14 bases between them. Per germline, CDR1 DFQATT and CDR2 SNEGSKA (reference sequence). The CDR3 is 14 amino acids. Written as DNA, the CDR3 is TGCAGTGCCAGCGGGCAGGGAAACCAAGAGACCCAGTACTTC. Its translation: CSASGQGNQETQYF.

The chain employs TRBV12-3 or TRBV12-4 and TRBJ1-2, with TRBD1 matching over 7 bases. The CDR3 sequence is 18 residues long. V dropped 7 bases and J dropped 8; count of bases not matched to a gene: 25. The CDR3 loop reads CASTQTGRSRRARMGYTF. In DNA, the CDR3 is TGTGCCAGCACCCAGACAGGGAGATCCCGTCGGGCCAGAATGGGCTACACCTTC.

Note on this clonotype: A much larger clone lies a single base off, so this may be a read error. V gene TRBV20-1 combines with J gene TRBJ2-7; a weak D match, TRBD1 (6 bases). There are 13 residues in the CDR3. Trimming took off 2 bases at V and 2 bases at J, with 10 bases between the two ends. Germline values: CDR1 DFQATT, CDR2 SNEGSKA (reference sequence). CDR3 sequence: CSARSTGAYEQYF. CDR3 nucleotides: TGCAGTGCTAGATCGACAGGAGCCTACGAGCAGTACTTC.

This clonotype turned up a few times. This chain connects TRBV12-3 or TRBV12-4 to TRBJ1-4; perhaps TRBD1 as D (6 bases). V lost 4 bases, J lost 4 bases, and 10 bases lay in between. The CDR3 contains 14 residues. The CDR3 region has the DNA TGTGCCAGCAGTTCGACAGGCCGTAATGAAAAACTGTTTTTT. The encoded protein is CASSSTGRNEKLFF.

V gene TRBV6-5 combines with J gene TRBJ1-1; 8 positions match TRBD1. Germline CDR1 MNHEY, CDR2 SVGAGI. The V gene end was trimmed by 2 bases and the J gene end by 0 bases; junction bases not matched to a gene: 5. The CDR3 extends over 16 amino acids. Here the CDR3 reads CASSYVRTGMNTEAFF. DNA for the CDR3: TGTGCCAGCAGTTACGTCCGGACAGGGATGAACACTGAAGCTTTCTTT.

J is TRBJ1-5 and V is TRBV28, with unresolved D. V lost 7 bases and J lost 1, with 11 bases in between. Germline values: CDR1 MDHEN, CDR2 SYDVKM. This CDR3 is 14 amino acids long. The CDR3 here is CASNKIRSNQPQHF. The CDR3 coding sequence is TGTGCCAGCAATAAGATTAGGAGCAATCAGCCCCAGCATTTT.

This clonotype turned up a few times. The V and J genes are TRBV5-1 and TRBJ1-2; D is undetermined. Germline V CDR1 and CDR2: SGHRS, YFSETQ. The V end was cut by 0 bases, the J end by 6 bases, with 12 bases between. CDR3 length equals 14 residues. The CDR3 here is CASSLDGLLDGYTF. The CDR3 nucleotides read TGCGCCAGCAGCTTGGATGGGTTGCTGGATGGCTACACCTTC.

In DNA form, the CDR3 reads TGTGCCAGCAGTAAAGACAGACGTAGCAATCAGCCCCAGCATTTT. Its translation is CASSKDRRSNQPQHF. The rearrangement links TRBV6-1 to TRBJ1-5, with D maybe TRBD1 (5 bases). Trimming took off 5 bases at V and 0 bases at J, with 11 bases between the two ends. This CDR3 is 15 amino acids long. Germline CDR1 and CDR2: MNHNS and SASEGT.

This chain joins TRBV10-2 and TRBJ2-7; tentatively, D is TRBD2 (6 bases). CDR1 and CDR2 (germline): WSHSY, SAAADI. CDR3 length equals 14 residues. Trimming pared 3 bases from V and 7 bases from J, leaving 16 bases between. CDR3 sequence: CASSERVRAGEQYF. CDR3 in DNA: TGCGCCAGCAGTGAAAGAGTCAGGGCGGGGGAGCAGTACTTC.

CDR3 nucleotide sequence: TGTGCCAGTACCTCGACTGGGAACAATGAGCAGTTCTTC. Translated: CASTSTGNNEQFF. V and J are TRBV12-3 or TRBV12-4 and TRBJ2-1; D ambiguous. This CDR3 spans 13 amino acids. Trimming cost V 9 bases and J 5 bases, with 14 bases left between them.

This clonotype was picked up a small number of times. This chain uses TRBV24-1 with TRBJ2-2, with TRBD2 as a possible D gene (5 bases). V lost 12 bases, J lost 0 bases, and 16 bases lay in between. Germline assignment: CDR1 KGHDR and CDR2 SFDVKD. The CDR3 totals 15 residues. The CDR3: CAATDSNANTGELFF. The CDR3 coding sequence is TGTGCCGCTACGGACTCCAACGCGAACACCGGGGAGCTGTTTTTT.

The CDR3 nucleotides are TGTGCCAGCAGCCAAGATGGCAGGGGGGGGACTGAAGCTTTCTTT. Its protein is CASSQDGRGGTEAFF. V usage is TRBV14 and J usage is TRBJ1-1; 7 bases agree with TRBD1. Unmatched junction bases numbered 6, after V lost 0 bases and J lost 5 bases. From germline, CDR1 is SGHDN and CDR2 FVKESK. The CDR3 covers 15 residues.

At least ten counts were recorded for this clonotype. The rearrangement links TRBV4-1 to TRBJ2-7, with 7 bases lining up with TRBD1. Germline assignment: CDR1 MGHRA and CDR2 YSYEKL. The CDR3 contains 17 residues. Trimming cost V 4 bases and J 2 bases; bases outside gene matches: 14. The DNA for the CDR3 is TGCGCCAGCAGCCCCCCATACAGGGGAGAGTACCCCTACGAGCAGTACTTC. As protein: CASSPPYRGEYPYEQYF.